This T cell receptor (beta chain) was identified in a study of shared clonotypes between healthy human individuals (dated by TCRdb to about 2020). Regarding the study in general: Two women and a few men aged 18 to 49 years were included in the cohort. Per donor, three plates each were used for CD4 naive and CD4 memory, two for CD8 naive, and one for CD8 memory. To estimate repertoire size and how much clonotype sharing occurs between individuals, the study deeply sequenced the blood TCR repertoires of several healthy adults. Different laboratories and diverse techniques were used to prepare libraries and sequence TCR repertoires, to increase sequencing depth and limit assay-specific biases. Leukapheresis yielded between about 0.94 and 10 billion PBMCs per donor.

For CDR1 and CDR2, the germline V gene lists SGHRS and YFSETQ. V is clipped by 5 bases and J by 1 base, and the sequence between their germline boundaries is 10 bases long. CDR3 length: 13 amino acids, cysteine to phenylalanine. The kept DNA is CDR3 alone, 39 bases in frame from the first base. Using the deep immunoSEQ assay, TCR CDR3 regions were amplified from genomic DNA by multiplex PCR. Extracted genomic DNA from each cell subset was distributed evenly across all wells of several immunoSEQ 96-well plates, and each plate was treated as a replicate. For sorted subsets, approximately 210 ng genomic DNA, equal to approximately 30,000 T cell genomes, was loaded into each replicate PCR. The purified libraries were quantified using a Qubit 3.0 fluorometer, sized with a Bioanalyzer 2100, and then quantified again using the KAPA Library Quantification kit. A separate single-read 150-cycle Illumina NextSeq 550 flow cell was used to sequence each immunoSEQ 96-well plate. The original methods were these. Because only junctional sequences without quality scores were contained in the immunoSEQ output, filtering matching that applied to full-length reads could not be performed. Sequences were annotated with PyIR, a Python wrapper for IgBLAST v1.9, and V/J genes and CDR3 were assigned using IMGT germline references. Reads were filtered out if the reads had weak V/J assignments (E-value above 1e-6), no CDR3, stop codons, out-of-frame junctions, or ambiguous translated residues. A V3J clonotype was defined by an identical inferred V gene, J gene, and CDR3 amino acid sequence. To compute the percentage overlap between repertoires, the number of shared unique clonotypes was divided by the size of the smaller repertoire. RTK rarefaction, the Chao1 estimator, and Recon v2.1 estimates of unobserved clonotypes were used to assess repertoire richness. Generation probabilities for all TCRbeta clonotypes obtained by the gDNA method from several donors were computed using OLGA. TCRdb limited this immuneACCESS table to in-frame rearrangements with V and J called. A share of clones is missing; checked studies link under half to unresolved V genes, and the rest is unexplained. V and J calls and clone size are as listed in that table; D and trimming were resolved from the DNA. Across this sample there are about 600,000 clones, with about 95% seen only once. Roughly 0.1% of the sample belongs to the ten largest clones.

CD8 naive samples were obtained by positive selection for CCR7 among CD45RO-negative cells, yielding a CD45RA+CCR7+ population from which TemRA cells were excluded. The donors were healthy, HIV-negative adults who had no recently reported acute infections or vaccinations. Every donor was a Caucasian adult living in Nashville, Tennessee, USA. Blood was obtained by leukapheresis, after which PBMCs were separated by Ficoll-Histopaque density gradient centrifugation and cryopreserved in liquid nitrogen vapor phase. Analytical flow cytometry was used to check the purity and quantity of every magnetically sorted T cell population. Each sorted fraction had its genomic DNA isolated and then quantified by UV absorbance on a Nanodrop 2000c. The full study reports these points: Rarefaction of sorted-subset datasets indicated incomplete sequencing despite the large sequencing depth. When a few donors were compared, the shared fraction of clonotypes was 5% to 6.5% for naive CD4, roughly 3.3% for naive CD8, 2.3% for memory CD4, and about 0.36% for memory CD8. Naive subsets generally had larger estimated clonotype richness than memory subsets. Compared with non-shared clonotypes, clonotypes shared by all four sorted-subset donors had higher generation probabilities. Sampling was limited to blood, and TCR repertoires in tissue likely differ from TCR repertoires in blood. Based on pairwise subsampling, the degree of clonotype sharing among donors was expected to be affected by sequencing depth. The genetic and exposure-history diversity represented was limited by the small number of donors.

On this clone: Its binding antigen is unknown. Base quality data are lacking; no much larger clone is found one base away.

The TCR was taken from a woman in her 30s in good health. The V gene is TRBV5-1 and the J gene is TRBJ2-7; the D gene is perhaps TRBD2, from 5 matching bases. The sample taken for sequencing was naive CD8+ T cells sorted from blood. The cell subset or site label for this specimen denotes: CD45RA+CCR7+. The bases read TGCGCCAGCAGGGACTCCTCGTCCTACGAGCAGTACTTC. Its amino acids are CASRDSSSYEQYF.